The next 3 T cell receptor beta chains were all read from a single sample in a study of T cell responses to AZD1222 COVID-19 vaccine. Sequenced by immunoSEQ multiplex PCR; TCRdb stores in-frame clones only, minus some. The table includes tens of thousands of clones, 70% to 90% detected once. The sequencing used peripheral blood, collected on day 0 of AZD1222 vaccination. The source is an adult in good health.

The J gene is TRBJ1-4, the V gene TRBV3-1 (or the pseudogene TRBV3-2); D is undetermined. From germline, CDR1 is LGHDT and CDR2 YNNKEL (reference sequence). Trimming removed 6 bases at V and 0 bases at J, with 5 bases between. The CDR3 has 13 amino acids. DNA for the CDR3: TGTGCCAGCAGTCTAGCAACTAATGAAAAACTGTTTTTT. Protein: CASSLATNEKLFF.

The chain couples TRBV11-2 to TRBJ1-4; D possibly corresponds to TRBD1 (6 bases). There are 15 residues in the CDR3. Trimming pared 4 bases from V and 5 bases from J, leaving 14 bases between. Germline assignment: CDR1 SGHAT and CDR2 FQNNGV. CDR3 in amino acids: CASSSSGTRNEKLFF. The CDR3 DNA is TGTGCCAGCAGCTCCTCCGGGACACGGAATGAAAAACTGTTTTTT. Complete variable domain (other parts from reference TRBV11-2 and TRBJ1-4): EAGVAQSPRYKIIEKRQSVAFWCNPISGHATLYWYQQILGQGPKLLIQFQNNGVVDDSQLPKDRFSAERLKGVDSTLKIQPAKLEDSAVYLCASSSSGTRNEKLFFGSGTQLSVL.

This chain connects TRBV7-2 to TRBJ2-1; D could derive from TRBD1 or TRBD2 (6 bases each). This CDR3 has 15 residues. Germline V lookup: CDR1 SGHTA, CDR2 FQGNSA. Trimming cost V 1 base and J 9 bases, with 16 bases left between them. In DNA, the CDR3 is TGTGCCAGCAGCTTAGAGATAGGGGGGTCGGGTGAGCAGTTCTTC. Its translation is CASSLEIGGSGEQFF.